Reported below is one TCR delta chain. In its sample, this clone was seen many times. Its antigen target is currently unknown. Base qualities are not provided; no much larger clone lies one nucleotide away. The data were taken from a study of γδ T cells in repeated Plasmodium falciparum infection (dated by TCRdb to 2020 to 2023). General notes on the study: In the natural-infection arm, Malian children exposed to intense seasonal malaria transmission were enrolled and compared against age and gender matched Australian children. Samples from controlled-infection subjects were taken at baseline, right before selected infections, and 21 days after each infection. Four controlled human malaria infections were administered to five or six malaria-naive U.S. adults over roughly 600 days by bites from P. falciparum NF54-infected Anopheles stephensi mosquitoes. The gammadelta TCR repertoires from Mali were analysed in two ways: cross-sectionally during periods with no transmission, and longitudinally across episodes of acute febrile malaria. The study examined how repeated Plasmodium falciparum infection shapes the human gammadelta T cell repertoire, using natural infection in Mali and controlled human malaria infection.

Vgamma9/Vdelta2+ and Vdelta2-negative gammadelta T cell populations were flow-sorted from peripheral blood mononuclear cells for bulk TCR repertoire analysis. CDR1 and CDR2 are drawn from the germline V gene: TSWWSYY, QGS. The CDR3 contains 20 residues, cysteine and phenylalanine counted. CDR3 DNA is the only sequence kept; it has 60 bases, read in frame from the first base. V is cut by 1 base and J by 0 bases, and the space between the germline ends is 24 bases. General conclusions and limits of the study: Waves of new clonotype selection in Vdelta2-negative, largely Vdelta1+, gammadelta TCR repertoires appeared to be driven by repeated controlled infections. Across time and infection, the Vgamma9/Vdelta2+ TCR repertoires showed a highly stable polyclonal makeup, with many TCRgamma sequences overlapping between individuals. Analysis of inter-individual variability in gammadelta T cell responses was limited by the small size of the controlled-infection cohort. Generalizability was limited because the Malian cohort came from a small rural village made up predominantly of one ethnic group. Compared with the repertoires of Australian children, the Vdelta2-negative gammadelta TCR repertoires of Malian children appeared more clonally expanded, less diverse and less shared.

The receptor library was made with multiplex PCR. Sequenced on an Illumina MiSeq. From each sorted gammadelta T cell sample, both TCR gamma (TRG) and TCR delta (TRD) chains were sequenced. Turning to the authors' computational methods: Repertoire analyses included clonotype tree plots, accumulated frequency of the top 20 clonotypes, diversity index (DI) and D75 metrics. The public reads were reprocessed by TCRdb using CATT, and rows of matching DNA were later combined. None of the V and J calls come from the authors' own analysis; TCRdb made them. The sample table holds 85,000 to 95,000 delta-chain clones, of which under 1.5% were seen once. More than 7% of the sample is taken by the ten largest.

This sequence originates from a pool of human donors (malaria-infected and uninfected, not separated). The chain joins TRDV1 to TRDJ1, with the D gene call left open. The J gene, absent from TCRdb, was called here by matching the DNA to germline. The sample comprised gamma-delta T cells from blood. CDR3 protein: CALGEPTPPRAGFYTDKLIF. The sequence in DNA is TGTGCTCTTGGGGAACCCACCCCCCCTCGTGCAGGGTTTTACACCGATAAACTCATCTTT.